A single sample is the source of the 8 T cell receptor beta chains below, sequenced in a study of radiotherapy plus CTLA-4 blockade in lung cancer. Libraries were prepared by immunoSEQ multiplex PCR; TCRdb keeps only in-frame clonotypes and omits some of them. The data show fewer than 100,000 clones, 78% seen once. The sequences come from peripheral blood, collected from a patient treated with radiotherapy plus ipilimumab. These receptors were collected from a human donor with non-small cell lung cancer whose response to radiotherapy plus ipilimumab could not be evaluated. Some clones in this sample may be carry-over from other donors' samples.

The CDR3 DNA follows: TGCGCCAGTCGGGGGGAATCTGGCTACACCTTC. Protein: CASRGESGYTF. The genes are TRBV5-1 and TRBJ1-2, with a weak D call TRBD1 (5 bases). CDR3 length: 11 amino acids. V was cut by 8 bases and J by 7 bases, with 12 bases left in between. Per germline, CDR1 SGHRS and CDR2 YFSETQ.

This chain links TRBV19 with TRBJ2-5; D remains unclear. CDR1 is LNHDA and CDR2 is SQIVND in the germline V gene (reference sequence). V shed 0 bases and J shed 3 bases, with 5 bases lying between them. The CDR3 sequence is 13 residues long. In DNA, the CDR3 is TGTGCCAGTAGTATAGACCCTGAAGAGACCCAGTACTTC. As protein: CASSIDPEETQYF.

The rearrangement links TRBV7-9 to TRBJ1-2; maybe TRBD1 (5 bases). V shed 3 bases and J shed 8 bases, with 22 bases lying between them. Germline values: CDR1 SEHNR, CDR2 FQNEAQ (reference sequence). This CDR3 has 16 amino acids. DNA for the CDR3: TGTGCCAGCAGCTTGAGCGGGGCAGAGTCATCTGGGGGCTACACCTTC. This codes for CASSLSGAESSGGYTF. Filled out from reference TRBV7-9 and TRBJ1-2, the complete variable domain reads DTGVSQNPRHKITKRGQNVTFRCDPISEHNRLYWYRQTLGQGPEFLTYFQNEAQLEKSRLLSDRFSAERPKGSFSTLEIQRTEQGDSAMYLCASSLSGAESSGGYTFGSGTRLTVV.

The rearrangement links TRBV14 to TRBJ2-3, with unresolved D. The CDR3 sequence is 13 residues long. The ends were cut back, 3 bases at V and 6 bases at J, with 10 bases in the middle. Germline CDR1 and CDR2: SGHDN and FVKESK. CDR3 sequence (DNA): TGTGCCAGCAGCCATATTCCTAGGGATACGCAGTATTTT. The encoded protein is CASSHIPRDTQYF.

V is TRBV18 and J is TRBJ1-4; TRBD1 aligns across 11 bases. Trimming at V came to 2 bases and at J to 4 bases, leaving 3 bases not matched to a gene. CDR1 is KGHSH and CDR2 is LQKENI in the germline V gene. The CDR3 is made up of 16 amino acids. The CDR3 here is CASSPRTGGLNEKLFF. The CDR3, as DNA: TGTGCCAGCTCACCAAGGACAGGGGGCCTTAATGAAAAACTGTTTTTT.

This clone occurred once. The chain links TRBV5-4 to TRBJ1-1; 7 bases are a match to TRBD1. The germline gives CDR1 SGHNT, CDR2 YYREEE (reference sequence). V lost 3 bases and J lost 2; bases outside the gene matches: 10. The CDR3 sequence is 16 residues long. CDR3 loop: CASSSDRQGGNTEAFF. DNA for the CDR3: TGTGCCAGCAGCTCGGACAGACAGGGTGGAAACACTGAAGCTTTCTTT. Supplemented by reference TRBV5-4 and TRBJ1-1, the full variable domain reads ETGVTQSPTHLIKTRGQQVTLRCSSQSGHNTVSWYQQALGQGPQFIFQYYREEENGRGNFPPRFSGLQFPNYSSELNVNALELDDSALYLCASSSDRQGGNTEAFFGQGTRLTVV.

In its sample, this clone was seen a few times. The V gene is TRBV28, the J gene TRBJ1-4; D is undetermined. From germline, CDR1 is MDHEN and CDR2 SYDVKM. V was shortened by 5 bases and J by 10 bases, with 11 bases between the two germline ends. CDR3 length: 12 residues. The chain's CDR3 is CASSPERGKLFF. Written as DNA, the CDR3 is TGTGCCAGCAGTCCTGAGCGGGGAAAACTGTTTTTT. Full variable domain (outside the CDR3, taken from reference TRBV28 and TRBJ1-4): DVKVTQSSRYLVKRTGEKVFLECVQDMDHENMFWYRQDPGLGLRLIYFSYDVKMKEKGDIPEGYSVSREKKERFSLILESASTNQTSMYLCASSPERGKLFFGSGTQLSVL.

The chain recombines TRBV6-5 with TRBJ1-1; 7 bases line up with TRBD1. J was trimmed by 0 bases and V by 7 bases; bases with no gene match: 2. CDR3 length: 13 amino acids. CDR1 and CDR2 from the germline V gene are MNHEY and SVGAGI. The CDR3 coding sequence is TGTGCCAGCATCGGACAGGTGAACACTGAAGCTTTCTTT. This sequence encodes CASIGQVNTEAFF.